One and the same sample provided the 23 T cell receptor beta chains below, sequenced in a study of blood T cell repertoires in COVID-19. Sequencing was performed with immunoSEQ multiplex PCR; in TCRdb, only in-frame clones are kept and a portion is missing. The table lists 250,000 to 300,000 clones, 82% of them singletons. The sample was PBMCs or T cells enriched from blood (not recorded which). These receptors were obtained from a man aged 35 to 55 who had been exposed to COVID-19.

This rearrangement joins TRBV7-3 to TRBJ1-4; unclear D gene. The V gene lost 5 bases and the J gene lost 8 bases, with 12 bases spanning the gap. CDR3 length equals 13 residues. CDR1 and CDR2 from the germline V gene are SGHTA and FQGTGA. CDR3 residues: CASSPYGGEKLFF. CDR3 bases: TGTGCCAGCAGCCCCTACGGAGGGGAAAAACTGTTTTTT.

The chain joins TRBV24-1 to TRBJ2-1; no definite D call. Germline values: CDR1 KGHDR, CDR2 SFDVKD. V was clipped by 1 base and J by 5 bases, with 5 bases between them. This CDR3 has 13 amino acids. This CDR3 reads CATSDFRDNEQFF. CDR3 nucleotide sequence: TGTGCCACCAGTGATTTTCGAGACAATGAGCAGTTCTTC.

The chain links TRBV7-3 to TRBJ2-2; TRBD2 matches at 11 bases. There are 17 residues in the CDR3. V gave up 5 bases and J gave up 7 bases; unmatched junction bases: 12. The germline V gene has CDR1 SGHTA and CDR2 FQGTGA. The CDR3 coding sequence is TGTGCCAGCAGCACCCAACCTACTAGCGGGAGTGTCGGGGAGCTGTTTTTT. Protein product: CASSTQPTSGSVGELFF.

The CDR3 is CASRRLAASTDTQYF. CDR3 bases: TGTGCCAGCCGGAGACTAGCGGCTAGCACAGATACGCAGTATTTT. The rearrangement uses TRBV27 and TRBJ2-3, with TRBD2 identical over 9 bases. The CDR3 is 15 amino acids. In germline, CDR1 is MNHEY, CDR2 SMNVEV (reference sequence). J gave up 0 bases and V 8 bases, and 6 bases lay outside the gene matches.

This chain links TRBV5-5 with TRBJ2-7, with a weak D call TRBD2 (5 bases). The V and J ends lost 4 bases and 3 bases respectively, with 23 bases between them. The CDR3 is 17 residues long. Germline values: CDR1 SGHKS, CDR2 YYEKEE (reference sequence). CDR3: CASSPTRTYGVGYEQYF. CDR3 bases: TGTGCCAGCAGCCCCACTCGAACCTACGGGGTGGGCTACGAGCAGTACTTC. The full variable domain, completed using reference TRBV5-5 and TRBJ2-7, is DAGVTQSPTHLIKTRGQQVTLRCSPISGHKSVSWYQQVLGQGPQFIFQYYEKEERGRGNFPDRFSARQFPNYSSELNVNALLLGDSALYLCASSPTRTYGVGYEQYFGPGTRLTVT.

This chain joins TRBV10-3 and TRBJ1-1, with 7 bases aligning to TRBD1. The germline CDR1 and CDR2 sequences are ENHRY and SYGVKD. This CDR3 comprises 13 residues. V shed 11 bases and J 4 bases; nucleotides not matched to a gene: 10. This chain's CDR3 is CASTGTDLTEAFF. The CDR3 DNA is TGTGCCTCTACGGGGACAGATCTCACTGAAGCTTTCTTT.

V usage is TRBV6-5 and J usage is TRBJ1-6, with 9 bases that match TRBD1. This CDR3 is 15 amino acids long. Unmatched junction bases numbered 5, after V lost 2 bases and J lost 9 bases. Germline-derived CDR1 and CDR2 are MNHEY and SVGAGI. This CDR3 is CASSYRDRAGSPLHF. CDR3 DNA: TGTGCCAGCAGTTACAGGGACAGGGCGGGTTCACCCCTCCACTTT.

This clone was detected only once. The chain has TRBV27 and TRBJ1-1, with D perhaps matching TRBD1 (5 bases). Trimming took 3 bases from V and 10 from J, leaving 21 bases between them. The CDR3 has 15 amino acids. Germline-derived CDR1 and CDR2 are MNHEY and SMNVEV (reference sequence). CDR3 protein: CASSLFRSGGTPAFF. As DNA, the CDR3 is TGTGCCAGCAGTTTGTTTAGGAGTGGCGGGACGCCAGCTTTCTTT.

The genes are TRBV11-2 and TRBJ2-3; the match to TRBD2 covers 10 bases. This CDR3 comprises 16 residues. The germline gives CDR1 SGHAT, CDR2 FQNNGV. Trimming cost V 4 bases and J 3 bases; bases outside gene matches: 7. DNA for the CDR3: TGTGCCAGCAGCTCTCTAGCGGGAGTTCTTACAGATACGCAGTATTTT. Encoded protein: CASSSLAGVLTDTQYF.

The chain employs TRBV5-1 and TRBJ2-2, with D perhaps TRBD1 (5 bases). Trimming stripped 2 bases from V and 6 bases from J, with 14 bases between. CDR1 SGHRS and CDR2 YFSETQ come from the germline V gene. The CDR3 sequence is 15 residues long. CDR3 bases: TGCGCCAGCAGCTTTAAGGGGATGGACCCCGGGGAGCTGTTTTTT. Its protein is CASSFKGMDPGELFF.

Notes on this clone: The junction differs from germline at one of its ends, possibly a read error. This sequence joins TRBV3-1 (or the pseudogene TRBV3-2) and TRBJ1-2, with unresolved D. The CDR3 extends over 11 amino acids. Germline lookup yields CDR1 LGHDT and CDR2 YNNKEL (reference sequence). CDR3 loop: CASSQVEDYSF. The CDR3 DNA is TGTGCCAGCAGCCAAGTCGAGGACTACAGCTTC.

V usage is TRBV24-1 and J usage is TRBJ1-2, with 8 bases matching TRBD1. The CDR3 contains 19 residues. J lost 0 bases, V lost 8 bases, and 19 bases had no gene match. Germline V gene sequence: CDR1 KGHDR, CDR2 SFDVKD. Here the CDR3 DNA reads TGTGCCACCAAAAAGCCATGGAGGGACAGGAATATAGCTAACTATGGCTACACCTTC. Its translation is CATKKPWRDRNIANYGYTF.

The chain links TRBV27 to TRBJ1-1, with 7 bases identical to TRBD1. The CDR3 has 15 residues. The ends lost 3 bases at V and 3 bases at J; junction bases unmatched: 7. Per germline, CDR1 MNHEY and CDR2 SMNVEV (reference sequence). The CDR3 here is CASSLTGNVYTEAFF. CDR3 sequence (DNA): TGTGCCAGCAGTTTGACAGGGAATGTTTACACTGAAGCTTTCTTT.

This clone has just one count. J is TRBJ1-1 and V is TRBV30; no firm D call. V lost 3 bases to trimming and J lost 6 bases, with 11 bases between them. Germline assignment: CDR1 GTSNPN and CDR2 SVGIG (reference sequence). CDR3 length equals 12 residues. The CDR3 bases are TGTGCCTGGAGCACCCTCGGAGCTGAAGCTTTCTTT. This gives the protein CAWSTLGAEAFF.

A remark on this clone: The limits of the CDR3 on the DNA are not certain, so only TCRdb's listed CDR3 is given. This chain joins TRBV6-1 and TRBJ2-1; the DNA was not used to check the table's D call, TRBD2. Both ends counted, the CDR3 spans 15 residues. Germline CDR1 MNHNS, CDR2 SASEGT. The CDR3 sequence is CASSSSWASPNEQFF.

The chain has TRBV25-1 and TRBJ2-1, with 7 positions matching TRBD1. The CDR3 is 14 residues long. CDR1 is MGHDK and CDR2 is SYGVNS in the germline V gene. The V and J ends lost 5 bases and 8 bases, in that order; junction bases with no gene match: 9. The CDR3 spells CASSQVHRGHEQFF. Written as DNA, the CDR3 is TGTGCCAGCAGTCAAGTCCACAGGGGTCATGAGCAGTTCTTC.

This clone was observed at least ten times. The CDR3 is CASNRPGSGSGGSGANVLTF. As DNA, the CDR3 is TGTGCCAGCAACCGACCGGGGTCTGGCAGCGGGGGCTCTGGGGCCAACGTCCTGACTTTC. The chain uses TRBV5-4 and TRBJ2-6, with 8 bases aligning to TRBD2. The V segment lost 6 bases and the J segment 0 bases; nucleotides outside the gene matches: 17. Germline CDR1 reads SGHNT; CDR2 reads YYREEE (reference sequence). This CDR3 has 20 residues.

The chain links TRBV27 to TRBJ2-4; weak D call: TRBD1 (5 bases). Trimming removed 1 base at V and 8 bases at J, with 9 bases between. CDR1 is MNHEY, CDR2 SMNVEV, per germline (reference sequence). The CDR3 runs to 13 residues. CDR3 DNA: TGTGCCAGCAGTTTATACAGGCGGCACATTCAGTACTTC. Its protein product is CASSLYRRHIQYF.

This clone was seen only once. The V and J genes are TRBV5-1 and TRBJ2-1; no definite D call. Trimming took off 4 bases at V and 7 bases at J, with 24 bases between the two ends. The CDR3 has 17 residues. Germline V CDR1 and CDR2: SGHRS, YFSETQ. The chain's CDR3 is CASSRPSVTLQQNEQFF. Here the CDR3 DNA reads TGCGCCAGCAGCCGTCCCTCGGTAACGTTGCAACAGAATGAGCAGTTCTTC.

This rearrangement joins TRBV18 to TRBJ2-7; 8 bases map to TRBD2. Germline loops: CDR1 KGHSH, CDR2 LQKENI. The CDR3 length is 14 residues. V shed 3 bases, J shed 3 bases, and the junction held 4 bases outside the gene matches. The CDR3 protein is CASSPSGRVYEQYF. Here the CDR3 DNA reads TGTGCCAGCTCACCGTCCGGGAGGGTCTACGAGCAGTACTTC. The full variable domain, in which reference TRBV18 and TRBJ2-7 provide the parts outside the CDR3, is NAGVMQNPRHLVRRRGQEARLRCSPMKGHSHVYWYRQLPEEGLKFMVYLQKENIIDESGMPKERFSAEFPKEGPSILRIQQVVRGDSAAYFCASSPSGRVYEQYFGPGTRLTVT.

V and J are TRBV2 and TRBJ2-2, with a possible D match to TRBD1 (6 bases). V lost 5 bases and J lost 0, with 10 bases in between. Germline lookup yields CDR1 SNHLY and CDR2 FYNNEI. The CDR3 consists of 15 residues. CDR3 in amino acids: CASSLQGANTGELFF. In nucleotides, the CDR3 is TGTGCCAGCAGTCTACAGGGCGCGAACACCGGGGAGCTGTTTTTT. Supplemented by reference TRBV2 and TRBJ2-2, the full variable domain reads EPEVTQTPSHQVTQMGQEVILRCVPISNHLYFYWYRQILGQKVEFLVSFYNNEISEKSEIFDDQFSVERPDGSNFTLKIRSTKLEDSAMYFCASSLQGANTGELFFGEGSRLTVL.

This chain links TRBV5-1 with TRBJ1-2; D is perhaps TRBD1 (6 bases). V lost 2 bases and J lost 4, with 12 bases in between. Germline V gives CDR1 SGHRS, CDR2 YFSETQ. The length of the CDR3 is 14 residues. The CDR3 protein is CASSLQGAAYGYTF. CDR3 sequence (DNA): TGCGCCAGCAGCTTACAGGGTGCGGCCTATGGCTACACCTTC.

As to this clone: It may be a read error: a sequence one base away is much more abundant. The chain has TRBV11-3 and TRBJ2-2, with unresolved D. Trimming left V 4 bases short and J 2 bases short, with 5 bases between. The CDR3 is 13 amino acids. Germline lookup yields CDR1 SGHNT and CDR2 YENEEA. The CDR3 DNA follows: TGTGCCAGCAGCTCTCTTAACACCGGGGAGCTGTTTTTT. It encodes CASSSLNTGELFF.